This TCR beta chain came from a study of response to subunit inactivated influenza vaccine (dated by TCRdb to the late 2010s). Describing the broader study: The study used deep quantitative T cell receptor repertoire profiling to track responses to a trivalent subunit inactivated influenza vaccine. General study outcomes and caveats: The authors proposed that each seasonal influenza vaccination may bring in only a limited number of new T cells.

From its cysteine to its phenylalanine, the CDR3 spans 16 amino acids. Only the CDR3 DNA is retained, 48 bases long and in frame from the first base. From the germline V gene, CDR1 is LGHNA and CDR2 is YNFKEQ. V and J are trimmed by 3 bases and 7 bases, and the gene matches miss 9 bases of the junction. Comments on this clonotype: Which antigen it targets is not known. No base-level quality is on record; no much larger clone is a single base apart.

To prepare the library, RT-PCR was applied. The sequencing machine was an Illumina HiSeq 2500. TCRdb handled the public reads itself, with Q25 trimming in fastp and clone calling in MiXCR, and kept productive beta chains. Rows with one shared CDR3 protein collapse into an entry with the most common genes and DNA. The sample includes about 700,000 distinct CDR3 sequences, with about 14% observed a single time. The top ten clones comprise around 6.5% of the sample. The chain is assembled from TRBV4-2 and TRBJ2-1, and 10 junctional nucleotides match TRBD1. Sequenced material: PBMCs from blood, taken 14 to 15 days before vaccination. This TCR derives from a man in his fifties or sixties who received an inactivated influenza vaccine. Donor details come from another sample of the same person, matched by shared clones. The DNA is TGTGCCAGCAGCCATTTCCCGGGACAGGGGCCTAATGAGCAGTTCTTC. This translates into CASSHFPGQGPNEQFF.